This T cell receptor (beta chain) was sequenced in a study of neurological immune-mediated disorders. TCRdb re-derived calls from the 5' RACE reads in MiXCR, one entry per CDR3 protein. The data contain more than 70,000 distinct CDR3 sequences, more than 8.5% of them singletons. In this sample, this clonotype turned up many times. The time point was: longitudinal time-point 1 (baseline). The CDR3 extends over 12 amino acids. Trimming left V 6 bases short and J 1 base short, with 6 bases between. Germline V CDR1 and CDR2: MDHEN, SYDVKM. The V gene is TRBV28, the J gene TRBJ2-5; possibly TRBD1 for D (6 bases). Sequencing was done on a sample of PBMCs. The source is a man aged 25 to 40 in good health. Here the CDR3 reads CASRQGQETQYF. The CDR3 DNA follows: TGTGCCAGCAGACAGGGCCAAGAGACCCAGTACTTC.